This TCR beta chain came from a study of shared clonotypes between healthy human individuals. Positive CCR7 selection of CD45RO-negative cells yielded the naive CD8 cells, and terminally differentiated effector memory CD45RA+ cells were excluded. Free of recent acute infections or vaccinations, the donors were healthy HIV-negative adults. Profiled with immunoSEQ multiplex PCR; TCRdb holds only in-frame clones, not every one. The table has about 2 million clones, roughly 95% seen once. This CDR3 is 11 amino acids long. V was pared by 2 bases and J by 5 bases, with 7 bases between. The germline V gene has CDR1 DFQATT and CDR2 SNEGSKA (reference sequence).

Material for sequencing was naive CD8+ T cells sorted from blood. This clonotype was obtained from a man younger than 30 in good health. This chain links TRBV20-1 with TRBJ2-7; either TRBD1 or TRBD2 may fit D (6 bases each). The CDR3: CSARRGDEQYF. The CDR3 DNA is TGCAGTGCTAGAAGGGGGGACGAGCAGTACTTC.